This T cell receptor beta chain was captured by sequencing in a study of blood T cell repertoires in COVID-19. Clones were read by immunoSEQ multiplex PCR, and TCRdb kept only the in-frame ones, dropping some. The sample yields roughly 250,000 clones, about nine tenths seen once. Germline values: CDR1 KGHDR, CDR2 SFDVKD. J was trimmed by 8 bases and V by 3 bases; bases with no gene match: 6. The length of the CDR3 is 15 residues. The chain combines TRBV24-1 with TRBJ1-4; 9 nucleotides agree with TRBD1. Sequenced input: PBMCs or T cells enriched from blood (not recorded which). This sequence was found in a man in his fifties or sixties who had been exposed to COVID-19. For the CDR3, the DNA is TGTGCCACCAGTGATCCCGGGACAGGGATCGAAAAACTGTTTTTT. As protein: CATSDPGTGIEKLFF.